The rows below give T cell receptor beta chains drawn from one sample of a study of cytomegalovirus exposure and HLA in healthy donors. Data came from immunoSEQ multiplex PCR; TCRdb stores just in-frame clones and leaves some out. The table shows 210,000 or so clones, with roughly 80% occurring only once. The specimen sequenced was PBMCs. These TCRs come from a woman in her thirties in good health and CMV-seropositive. CDR3s include the opening cysteine and the closing phenylalanine or tryptophan. The order of the fields is D gene, V gene, clone size, J gene, CDR3 DNA, CDR3 protein. A D gene is named only where the DNA matches it firmly. Size is omitted from some rows. Given values are once, few, many or a class for expanded clones.

>.|TRBV4-2|once|TRBJ1-3
TGTGCCAGCAGCCAAGTCCCCGCGGATGGTGGAAACACCATATATTTT
CASSQVPADGGNTIYF
>.|TRBV27|.|TRBJ2-1
TGTGCCAGCAGCCTCCGCGGGGCTAGCCCGCAGTTCTTC
CASSLRGASPQFF
>.|TRBV7-2|.|TRBJ2-7
TGTGCCAGCAGCTTAACTTCGGTGGCGGTGACCTCCTACGAGCAGTACTTC
CASSLTSVAVTSYEQYF
>TRBD1|TRBV4-2|.|TRBJ2-7
TGTGCCAGCAGCCAAGTGGCAGGGGGCCTCCCTCCCTACGAGCAGTACTTC
CASSQVAGGLPPYEQYF
>TRBD1|TRBV4-2|.|TRBJ1-6
TGTGCCAGCTCCCCTTTCGGGGACAGGGGGCTAGATTCACCCCTCCACTTT
CASSPFGDRGLDSPLHF
>.|TRBV14|.|TRBJ2-5
TGTGCCAGCAGCCAAGATCGGTTGGTCCCGGGGGTCGAGACCCAGTACTTC
CASSQDRLVPGVETQYF
>.|TRBV7-8|.|TRBJ1-2
TGTGCCAGCAGCTTGTCAGTCTCCTATGGCTACACCTTC
CASSLSVSYGYTF
>TRBD1|TRBV30|.|TRBJ1-5
TGTGCCTGGAGTGTTAGACAGGGTGGGGTTCAGCCCCAGCATTTT
CAWSVRQGGVQPQHF
>.|TRBV27|.|TRBJ1-2
TGTGCCAGCAGTTCGCCAGGCTATGGCTACACCTTC
CASSSPGYGYTF
>TRBD1|TRBV27|few|TRBJ1-6
TGTGCCAGCAGCCGACCGGGACAGGGGTATAATTCACCCCTCCACTTT
CASSRPGQGYNSPLHF
>.|TRBV29-1|.|TRBJ2-3
TGCAGCGCCCCGGGGCAGGGGTTCACAGATACGCAGTATTTT
CSAPGQGFTDTQYF
>TRBD2|TRBV28|.|TRBJ2-5
TGTGCCAGCAGTGAAGCCGGGACTAGCGGGGAGACCCAGTACTTC
CASSEAGTSGETQYF
>.|TRBV2|once|TRBJ1-2
TGTGCCAGCAGTGAACAGACAGGCTATGGCTACACCTTC
CASSEQTGYGYTF
>.|TRBV7-7|.|TRBJ2-1
TGTGCTAGCAGCTTAGACGGATCCAGAGGGAATGAGCAGTTCTTC
CASSLDGSRGNEQFF
>.|TRBV30|.|TRBJ1-5
TGTGCCTGGGGAATAGCAGGGGGCAATCAGCCCCAGCATTTT
CAWGIAGGNQPQHF
>TRBD2|TRBV7-9|once|TRBJ2-5
TGTGCCAGCAGCTTAAGCCTAGCGGGAGGCCGCCTGCGGACCCAGTACTTC
CASSLSLAGGRLRTQYF
>TRBD2|TRBV18|.|TRBJ2-5
TGTGCCAGCTCACCACCGAGGGCTAGCGGGAGCCCCCAAGAGACCCAGTACTTC
CASSPPRASGSPQETQYF
>.|TRBV10-3|.|TRBJ2-5
TGTGCCATCAGTGAGTCTGGAAACAGAGAGACCCAGTACTTC
CAISESGNRETQYF
>.|TRBV29-1|.|TRBJ2-5
TGCAGCGTGAGAAAGGGGCCGCAAGAGACCCAGTACTTC
CSVRKGPQETQYF
>.|TRBV7-2|.|TRBJ2-1
TGTGCCAGCAGCTCACAGGGAAATGAGCAGTTCTTC
CASSSQGNEQFF
>.|TRBV19|.|TRBJ1-4
TGTGCCAGTAGTCTCGGACAAGCAACTAATGAAAAACTGTTTTTT
CASSLGQATNEKLFF
>TRBD2|TRBV6-6|.|TRBJ2-7
TGTGCCAGCAGGCCAAGCGGGGGGGCCTACTACGAGCAGTACTTC
CASRPSGGAYYEQYF
>.|TRBV4-1|.|TRBJ2-2
TGCGCCAGCAGCGCACAGAACACCGGGGAGCTGTTTTTT
CASSAQNTGELFF